This record concerns one T cell receptor beta chain sequence. Its specificity is not known. Only in-frame clones appear in the TCRdb table, and some are missing; sequencing was by immunoSEQ multiplex PCR. The table lists nearly 85,000 clones, roughly 77% of them singletons. This sample stems from a study of cytotoxic CD8 clonotypes in ibrutinib-treated CLL. Study-wide context: Partial responders around 24, complete 2; roughly 12 progressed and about 14 stayed in remission by median roughly 68 months. Mean per-sample yields comprised 255,043 productive templates and approximately 90,000 productive rearrangements.

Overall study findings and caveats: Clonality was higher at ibrutinib response and returned toward baseline at progression. In comparison with age-matched healthy donors, baseline clonality was higher and tracked circulating CD8+ T-cell counts.

The ends were cut back, 7 bases at V and 3 bases at J, with 19 bases in the middle. From germline, CDR1 is MDHEN and CDR2 SYDVKM. This CDR3 has 15 residues. The sequence was obtained from a human donor with chronic lymphocytic leukemia. The genes are TRBV28 and TRBJ2-7; D may be TRBD1 (7 bases). The sample consisted of PBMCs, taken after 12 months of ibrutinib treatment. The CDR3 is CASTHGQGDFYEQYF. For the CDR3, the DNA is TGTGCCAGCACCCACGGGCAGGGGGACTTCTACGAGCAGTACTTC.